This passage covers 24 T cell receptor beta chains from one sample sequenced in a study of T cell changes during pregnancy in multiple sclerosis. Data came from immunoSEQ multiplex PCR; TCRdb stores just in-frame clones and leaves some out. This sample has 40,000 or so clones; around 91% occur once, and the top ten carry roughly 6%. Specimen: CD8+ T cells from peripheral blood mononuclear cells, collected in the second trimester of pregnancy. These receptors were obtained from a female donor with multiple sclerosis, enrolled in a pregnancy study.

This chain uses TRBV19 with TRBJ2-3; D gene uncertain. CDR3 size: 13 residues. Germline CDR1 and CDR2: LNHDA and SQIVND (reference sequence). V was shortened by 6 bases and J by 1 base, with 8 bases between the two germline ends. CDR3 sequence: CASRSGGTDTQYF. The CDR3 bases are TGTGCCAGTAGATCCGGAGGCACAGATACGCAGTATTTT.

This sequence joins TRBV5-4 and TRBJ1-1; possibly TRBD1 for D (5 bases). This CDR3 contains 14 residues. CDR1 is SGHNT, CDR2 YYREEE, per germline (reference sequence). Trimming cost V 0 bases and J 4 bases, with 10 bases left between them. For the CDR3, the DNA is TGTGCCAGCAGCTTGGACCAGGGTGGCACTGAAGCTTTCTTT. Its protein is CASSLDQGGTEAFF. The entire variable domain, with the rest obtained from reference TRBV5-4 and TRBJ1-1, is as follows: ETGVTQSPTHLIKTRGQQVTLRCSSQSGHNTVSWYQQALGQGPQFIFQYYREEENGRGNFPPRFSGLQFPNYSSELNVNALELDDSALYLCASSLDQGGTEAFFGQGTRLTVV.

This sequence joins TRBV10-1 and TRBJ2-1, with 8 nucleotides matching TRBD2. CDR3 size: 15 residues. V shed 4 bases and J 6 bases; nucleotides not matched to a gene: 8. CDR1 is WNHNN and CDR2 is SYGVQD in the germline V gene (reference sequence). The CDR3 region has the DNA TGCGCCAGCAGTGTGAAATTAGCGGGGTCCAATGAGCAGTTCTTC. It specifies CASSVKLAGSNEQFF.

The J gene is TRBJ2-1, the V gene TRBV6-4, with 7 bases that match TRBD2. The CDR3 loop spans 16 amino acids. CDR1 and CDR2 from the germline V gene are MRHNA and SNTAGT. Unmatched junction bases numbered 7, after V lost 5 bases and J lost 0 bases. The CDR3 region has the DNA TGTGCCAGCAGTTGGGGGGGGTACAGCTCCTACAATGAGCAGTTCTTC. Amino acids: CASSWGGYSSYNEQFF.

The V call is TRBV14, the J call TRBJ1-2; D might be TRBD1 (5 bases). Germline CDR1 is SGHDN and CDR2 is FVKESK. The CDR3 spans 14 residues. With 2 bases removed from V and 4 bases from J, the gap between germline ends came to 11 bases. CDR3 amino acids: CASSQYDRFYGYTF. The CDR3 DNA reads TGTGCCAGCAGCCAATACGACAGATTCTATGGCTACACCTTC.

This clone came up a few times. The V and J genes are TRBV30 and TRBJ1-1, with D hard to call. CDR3 length: 13 residues. The V and J ends lost 2 bases and 1 base respectively, with 8 bases between them. In germline, CDR1 is GTSNPN, CDR2 SVGIG (reference sequence). CDR3 bases: TGTGCCTGGAGTTTGAGCCCGAACACTGAAGCTTTCTTT. Translated, it gives CAWSLSPNTEAFF.

This sequence joins TRBV7-3 and TRBJ1-1, with D maybe TRBD1 (5 bases). The CDR3 spans 15 residues. Trimming shortened V by 1 base and J by 4 bases, and 13 bases separated the two germline ends. The germline CDR1 and CDR2 sequences are SGHTA and FQGTGA. The CDR3 DNA sequence: TGTGCCAGCAGCTTAATGGGGGGGAGTGGCACTGAAGCTTTCTTT. This codes for CASSLMGGSGTEAFF.

The gene calls are TRBV2 and TRBJ2-7, with 7 nucleotides matching TRBD1. Germline V gene data show CDR1 as SNHLY and CDR2 as FYNNEI. The CDR3 covers 13 residues. Trimming at V came to 11 bases and at J to 7 bases, leaving 14 bases not matched to a gene. CDR3 DNA: TGTGCCTTTACGGGGACAGAGATACGGGAGCAGTACTTC. This sequence encodes CAFTGTEIREQYF.

The rearrangement uses TRBV13 and TRBJ2-3, with a tentative D call TRBD2 (5 bases). The CDR3 covers 15 residues. Germline values: CDR1 PRHDT, CDR2 FYEKMQ (reference sequence). V lost 3 bases and J lost 2, with 12 bases in between. The CDR3 reads CASSFTQRLTDTQYF. The CDR3 DNA reads TGTGCCAGCAGCTTCACTCAGCGGCTCACAGATACGCAGTATTTT.

The chain employs TRBV7-9 and TRBJ1-1, with TRBD1 identical over 10 bases. Losses at the gene ends were 5 bases for V and 5 bases for J; bases not matched to a gene: 11. Germline CDR1 SEHNR, CDR2 FQNEAQ (reference sequence). CDR3 size: 16 residues. The CDR3 sequence is CASSRRSDRGRTEAFF. Written as DNA, the CDR3 is TGTGCCAGCAGCCGTCGCAGTGACAGGGGGCGAACTGAAGCTTTCTTT.

This clone was observed a single time. The chain is built from TRBV13 and TRBJ2-1, with 8 bases matching TRBD2. The J segment lost 7 bases and the V segment lost 4 bases, leaving 6 bases of the junction unmatched. Germline-derived CDR1 and CDR2 are PRHDT and FYEKMQ (reference sequence). The CDR3 is 14 amino acids. In DNA, the CDR3 is TGTGCCAGCAGCTCCAGCGGGAGTCTAAATGAGCAGTTCTTC. The encoded protein is CASSSSGSLNEQFF.

The chain uses TRBV7-9 and TRBJ2-7; 9 nucleotides agree with TRBD2. Germline CDR1 SEHNR, CDR2 FQNEAQ (reference sequence). This CDR3 spans 14 amino acids. V was pared by 1 base and J by 6 bases, with 4 bases of the junction left unmatched. CDR3 protein: CASSLVTSGSEQYF. CDR3 sequence (DNA): TGTGCCAGCAGCTTAGTGACTAGCGGCTCCGAGCAGTACTTC.

This chain uses TRBV30 with TRBJ2-6; 8 nucleotides line up with TRBD1. J was trimmed by 0 bases and V by 2 bases; bases with no gene match: 3. The germline V gene has CDR1 GTSNPN and CDR2 SVGIG (reference sequence). CDR3 length: 16 amino acids. The CDR3 DNA reads TGTGCCTGGAGTTTTACAGGGGGCTCTGGGGCCAACGTCCTGACTTTC. It yields the protein CAWSFTGGSGANVLTF.

This clone is a singleton in its sample. The V call is TRBV5-1, the J call TRBJ1-1, with D possibly TRBD1 on 6 matching bases. Germline loops: CDR1 SGHRS, CDR2 YFSETQ. V was clipped by 4 bases and J by 1 base, with 17 bases between them. CDR3 size: 16 residues. The CDR3 region is CASSTGPGGPNTEAFF. The CDR3 DNA is TGCGCCAGCAGCACCGGGCCGGGGGGCCCGAACACTGAAGCTTTCTTT.

The chain uses TRBV15 and TRBJ2-1, with D perhaps matching TRBD1 (5 bases). Germline CDR1 LNHNV, CDR2 YYDKDF (reference sequence). V lost 0 bases and J 0 bases, leaving 12 bases between the germline ends. The CDR3 is 17 residues long. Here the CDR3 DNA reads TGTGCCACCAGCAGAGACAGGGATTTTGACTCCTACAATGAGCAGTTCTTC. Its translation is CATSRDRDFDSYNEQFF.

The V and J genes are TRBV27 and TRBJ2-7, with 7 bases lining up with TRBD1. Unmatched junction bases numbered 1, after V lost 3 bases and J lost 2 bases. Germline values: CDR1 MNHEY, CDR2 SMNVEV (reference sequence). The CDR3 covers 13 residues. CDR3 coding DNA: TGTGCCAGCAGTTTCGGACAGGCCTACGAGCAGTACTTC. The encoded protein is CASSFGQAYEQYF.

The chain uses TRBV19 and TRBJ1-5, with D unresolved. The CDR3 consists of 15 residues. The V end was cut by 6 bases, the J end by 7 bases, with 19 bases between. In germline, CDR1 is LNHDA, CDR2 SQIVND (reference sequence). CDR3 sequence reads: CASSWTVPSSQPQHF. Here the CDR3 DNA reads TGTGCCAGTAGCTGGACGGTCCCTAGCTCCCAGCCCCAGCATTTT.

This chain connects TRBV30 to TRBJ1-2; the D is unclear. The CDR3 runs 13 residues. The germline V gene encodes CDR1 GTSNPN and CDR2 SVGIG (reference sequence). The V end lost 0 bases, the J end lost 6 bases, and 11 bases lay between the germline ends. CDR3 in amino acids: CAWSVSGLHGYTF. The DNA for the CDR3 is TGTGCCTGGAGTGTATCCGGGTTGCATGGCTACACCTTC. Full variable domain (missing parts from reference TRBV30 and TRBJ1-2): SQTIHQWPATLVQPVGSPLSLECTVEGTSNPNLYWYRQAAGRGLQLLFYSVGIGQISSEVPQNLSASRPQDRQFILSSKKLLLSDSGFYLCAWSVSGLHGYTFGSGTRLTVV.

The chain recombines TRBV12-2 with TRBJ1-5; the table's TRBD1 call for D was not verified on the DNA. TRBV12-2 is recorded as a pseudogene. This CDR3 has 18 residues. The chain's CDR3 is CASRRRASRGHFNQPQHF. The DNA of the CDR3 is TGTGCAAGTCGCAGAAGGGCGTCCAGGGGGCATTTCAATCAGCCCCAGCATTTT.

V is TRBV6-5 and J is TRBJ2-5; 10 bases are a match to TRBD2. The CDR3 is 13 residues long. The germline V gene has CDR1 MNHEY and CDR2 SVGAGI. The V segment lost 6 bases and the J segment 4 bases; nucleotides outside the gene matches: 2. The CDR3 reads CASSVAGGETQYF. The CDR3 DNA reads TGTGCCAGCAGCGTAGCGGGAGGAGAGACCCAGTACTTC.

The V gene is TRBV29-1, the J gene TRBJ2-3; maybe TRBD1 (6 bases). V dropped 4 bases and J dropped 7 bases, with 12 bases sitting between them. The CDR3 covers 12 residues. Germline V gene lookup returns CDR1 SQVTM and CDR2 ANQGSEA. The CDR3 here is CSVGQGLYTQYF. Here the CDR3 DNA reads TGCAGCGTTGGCCAGGGGCTCTATACGCAGTATTTT.

The chain recombines TRBV13 with TRBJ2-7; no definite D call. V dropped 3 bases and J dropped 5 bases, with 11 bases sitting between them. CDR3 size: 13 residues. The germline CDR1 and CDR2 sequences are PRHDT and FYEKMQ (reference sequence). CDR3 sequence reads: CASSFRLRNEQYF. The CDR3 DNA follows: TGTGCCAGCAGCTTCAGGTTAAGGAACGAGCAGTACTTC.

J is TRBJ1-5 and V is TRBV30, with 7 positions matching TRBD1. The CDR3 contains 14 residues. Trimming cost V 4 bases and J 4 bases; bases outside gene matches: 7. Per the germline V gene, CDR1 is GTSNPN and CDR2 is SVGIG (reference sequence). The CDR3: CAWTGGWGNQPQHF. CDR3 in DNA: TGTGCCTGGACAGGGGGTTGGGGAAATCAGCCCCAGCATTTT.

This chain joins TRBV30 and TRBJ1-2; D uncertain. Germline CDR1 reads GTSNPN; CDR2 reads SVGIG (reference sequence). CDR3 length: 13 amino acids. Trimming cost V 1 base and J 4 bases, with 10 bases left between them. CDR3 in DNA: TGTGCCTGGAGTGATGAGCACCTCTATGGCTACACCTTC. It codes for CAWSDEHLYGYTF.